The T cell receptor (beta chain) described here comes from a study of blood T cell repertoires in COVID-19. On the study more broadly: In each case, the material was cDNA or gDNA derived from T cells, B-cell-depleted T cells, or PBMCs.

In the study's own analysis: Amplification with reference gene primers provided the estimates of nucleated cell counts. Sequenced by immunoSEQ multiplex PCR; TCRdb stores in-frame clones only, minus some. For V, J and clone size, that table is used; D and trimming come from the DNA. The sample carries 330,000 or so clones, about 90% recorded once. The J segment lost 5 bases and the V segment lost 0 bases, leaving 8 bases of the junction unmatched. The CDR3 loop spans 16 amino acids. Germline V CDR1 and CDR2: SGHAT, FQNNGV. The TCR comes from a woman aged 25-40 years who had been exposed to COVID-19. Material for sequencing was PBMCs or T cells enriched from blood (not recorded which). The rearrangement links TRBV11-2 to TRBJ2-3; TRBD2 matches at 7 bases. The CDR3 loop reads CASSLDRRIAGDTQYF. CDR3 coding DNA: TGTGCCAGCAGCTTAGATCGGCGAATAGCGGGAGATACGCAGTATTTT.